This is a list of T cell receptor beta chains from one sample in a study of T cell repertoires in cytomegalovirus infection. TCRdb reprocessed the reads with MiXCR, giving one entry per CDR3 protein. The sample consists of over 250,000 distinct CDR3 sequences, around 20% of them appearing once. These TCRs are of unknown antigen specificity. The source was cultured PBMCs, collected from culture after CMV antigen stimulation. Receptors were obtained from a human donor in good health (CMV status not recorded). Some clones in this sample may be carry-over from other donors' samples. Each CDR3 is given with its conserved first and last residue. The D gene is left open where the match is weak. Clone size appears in some rows only: once, few, many, or a class for an expanded clone.

d_call	clone_size	v_call	j_call	cdr3_nt	cdr3_aa
-	-	TRBV27	TRBJ2-7	-	CASSTSTGYEQYF
TRBD2	-	TRBV6-2/TRBV6-3	TRBJ2-2	TGTGCCAGCAGTCGGACTAGCGGCTCAAGGATACCCGGGGAGCTGTTTTTT	CASSRTSGSRIPGELFF
-	few	TRBV20-1	TRBJ2-2	TGCAGTGCTGCCGCTCAGTGGACTCCACCCCGTATCGGGGAGCTGTTTTTT	CSAAAQWTPPRIGELFF
-	few	TRBV7-9	TRBJ1-5	TGTGCCAGCAGCTTATCGGGCAGGGAGGGTCAGCCCCAGCATTTT	CASSLSGREGQPQHF
TRBD1	many	TRBV7-2	TRBJ2-7	TGTGCCAGCAGCTTAGCAGGGACAGTATCCTACGAGCAGTACTTC	CASSLAGTVSYEQYF
-	-	TRBV12-3/TRBV12-4	TRBJ1-4	TGTGCCAGCAGTTCGGACAGATCTAATGAAAAACTGTTTTTT	CASSSDRSNEKLFF
-	-	TRBV28	TRBJ2-3	TGTGCCAGCAGTTTTAACCTTTTCACAGATACGCAGTATTTT	CASSFNLFTDTQYF
-	-	TRBV7-2	TRBJ2-5	TGTGCCAGCAGCTTGACGGGAGCGGAGCAAGAGACCCAGTACTTC	CASSLTGAEQETQYF
-	-	TRBV27	TRBJ1-6	TGTGCCAGCACCTACGGGGGCGAGGGCATGAATTCACCCCTCCACTTT	CASTYGGEGMNSPLHF
-	-	TRBV9	TRBJ2-5	TGTGCCAGCAGCGGACCGGGACGCCAAGAGACCCAGTACTTC	CASSGPGRQETQYF
TRBD2	once	TRBV20-1	TRBJ2-1	TGCAGTGCTAGAGGGACTAGCGGGAGTGTCGATGAGCAGTTCTTC	CSARGTSGSVDEQFF
TRBD2	-	TRBV5-4	TRBJ2-2	TGTGCCAGCAGCCGGACTAGCGGGAGGGATACCGGGGAGCTGTTTTTT	CASSRTSGRDTGELFF
-	-	TRBV3-1	TRBJ1-1	TGTGCCAGCAGGGACTCCGACAGGAACACTGAAGCTTTCTTT	CASRDSDRNTEAFF
TRBD2	few	TRBV20-1	TRBJ2-4	TGCAGTGTACCGGGACTAGTAAAAAACATTCAGTACTTC	CSVPGLVKNIQYF
TRBD2	few	TRBV4-1	TRBJ2-1	TGCGCCAGCAGCCATAGCGGGAGGGCCGTCAATGAGCAGTTCTTC	CASSHSGRAVNEQFF
-	-	TRBV7-9	TRBJ1-2	TGTGCCAGCAGCTTTGGAGGTTCCAGGGAGGGGAGCTATGGCTACACCTTC	CASSFGGSREGSYGYTF
TRBD1	once	TRBV12-3/TRBV12-4	TRBJ2-2	TGTGCCAGCAGCAGGACAGGGGCGAGCGGGGAGCTGTTTTTT	CASSRTGASGELFF
-	many	TRBV7-3	TRBJ2-7	TGTGCCAGCAGCATCGACAGAACCTACGAGCAGTACTTC	CASSIDRTYEQYF
TRBD1	many	TRBV7-8	TRBJ2-7	TGTGCCAGCAGCCCCCTAGGGGGCTTCTCCTACGAGCAGTACTTC	CASSPLGGFSYEQYF
TRBD1	many	TRBV7-2	TRBJ2-7	TGTGCCAGCAGCATCGGGACAGCCTACGAGCAGTACTTC	CASSIGTAYEQYF
-	few	TRBV11-3	TRBJ2-1	TGTGCCAGCAGCAGGGGGTGGGATACCCCCGGGCAGTTCTTC	CASSRGWDTPGQFF
-	-	TRBV4-3	TRBJ1-2	TGCGCCAGCAGCCAGATGTGGGGCTACACCTTC	CASSQMWGYTF
-	-	TRBV6-6	TRBJ1-5	TGTGCCAGCAGTTACTCCTTCGCCAATCAGCCCCAGCATTTT	CASSYSFANQPQHF
-	once	TRBV2	TRBJ2-7	TGTGCCAGTAACCGGGACCCAGGGGACGAGCAGTACTTC	CASNRDPGDEQYF
-	few	TRBV27	TRBJ1-2	TGTGCCAGCAGTCCCCGGACGGGGCGAGGCTACACCTTC	CASSPRTGRGYTF
-	-	TRBV9	TRBJ1-2	TGTGCCAGCAGCGCTGGGGGGGCCTCGAACTATGGCTACACCTTC	CASSAGGASNYGYTF
-	few	TRBV7-2	TRBJ1-2	TGTGCCAGCAGCTTAGATCGGGGACACACCTTC	CASSLDRGHTF
-	-	TRBV6-1	TRBJ1-4	TGTGCCAGCAGTTCGAGGCGTGGCTTAGAGAATGAAAAACTGTTTTTT	CASSSRRGLENEKLFF
-	-	TRBV4-1	TRBJ1-2	TGCGCCAGCAGCCAAGAAAACCGGGACATGGCCAAAGGCTACACCTTC	CASSQENRDMAKGYTF
TRBD1	few	TRBV4-1	TRBJ2-1	TGCGCCAGCAGCCAACAACAGGGGGGAGTCGATGAGCAGTTCTTC	CASSQQQGGVDEQFF
-	-	TRBV6-1	TRBJ1-1	TGTGCCAGCAGTTTGACTAACGGGAACACTGAAGCTTTCTTT	CASSLTNGNTEAFF
TRBD2	-	TRBV7-9	TRBJ2-7	TGTGCCAGCAGCTCGTCCGGGACTAGCAAAGGGAAAGAGTACTTC	CASSSSGTSKGKEYF
TRBD2	many	TRBV7-2	TRBJ2-3	TGTGCCAGCAGCTTAGCGCGGAGACTAGCGGGAGGGCCGGGAGATACGCAGTATTTT	CASSLARRLAGGPGDTQYF
-	-	TRBV7-2	TRBJ2-4	TGTGCCAGCAGCTTGCGGACAGCAGGGATTACCAAAAACATTCAGTACTTC	CASSLRTAGITKNIQYF
-	few	TRBV7-9	TRBJ2-5	TGTGCCAGCAGCGGATTGGGGCGGAACCTAGAGACCCAGTACTTC	CASSGLGRNLETQYF
TRBD2	many	TRBV6-5	TRBJ2-7	TGTGCCAGCAGTTACTTAAATCTAGCGGGAGGGCCCCACGAGCAGTACTTC	CASSYLNLAGGPHEQYF
-	-	TRBV4-3	TRBJ1-2	TGCGCCAGCAGCGCCGGGACGGACTATGGCTACACCTTC	CASSAGTDYGYTF
TRBD2	few	TRBV6-1	TRBJ2-1	TGTGCCAGCAGTGAAATTGGGAGCGGGGCCTACAATGAGCAGTTCTTC	CASSEIGSGAYNEQFF
-	-	TRBV6-2/TRBV6-3	TRBJ1-6	TGTGCCAGCAGTTACGGACGGTCGAGCTCCTATAATTCACCCCTCCACTTT	CASSYGRSSSYNSPLHF
TRBD1	-	TRBV7-9	TRBJ2-5	TGTGCCAGCAGCCCCTGGACAGGGGGCGAAGAGACCCAGTACTTC	CASSPWTGGEETQYF
TRBD2	-	TRBV19	TRBJ2-1	TGTGCCAGTAGAGAAGCGGGAGGGGCGATAGATGAGCAGTTCTTC	CASREAGGAIDEQFF
-	few	TRBV7-9	TRBJ1-3	TGTGCCAGCAGCTTAATAAAGGGTAACACCATATATTTT	CASSLIKGNTIYF
TRBD2	few	TRBV7-6	TRBJ2-2	TGTGCCAGCAGCTTCGGGAGGGCCGGTACCGGGGAGCTGTTTTTT	CASSFGRAGTGELFF
TRBD2	many	TRBV7-2	TRBJ2-3	TGTGCCAGCAGCTTAGGGTTCGCGGGAGGGCCGGCAGATACGCAGTATTTT	CASSLGFAGGPADTQYF
TRBD2	-	TRBV10-3	TRBJ2-3	TGTGCCACCGCCCTTAGTAGCGGGAGGTGGGATACGCAGTATTTT	CATALSSGRWDTQYF
TRBD1	few	TRBV28	TRBJ1-2	TGTGCCACGACCGGGACAGGGGGAGGCTACACCTTC	CATTGTGGGYTF